Below are 17 T cell receptor beta chains sequenced from a single sample in a study of T cell changes during pregnancy in multiple sclerosis. Assay used: immunoSEQ multiplex PCR; TCRdb lists only in-frame clones, some missing. The sample contains tens of thousands of clones, 92% of which appear only once. The material sequenced was peripheral blood, taken after pregnancy. These receptor sequences come from a female donor in good health, enrolled as a control in a pregnancy study.

The V and J genes are TRBV7-2 and TRBJ2-4; 16 bases agree with TRBD2. Germline V gives CDR1 SGHTA, CDR2 FQGNSA. CDR3 length equals 17 residues. With 3 bases clipped from V and 4 bases from J, the junction kept 3 bases outside the gene matches. The CDR3 region is CASSLVGLAGGKNIQYF. DNA for the CDR3: TGTGCCAGCAGCTTGGTGGGACTAGCGGGAGGGAAAAACATTCAGTACTTC.

J is TRBJ2-7 and V is TRBV28; 7 bases are a match to TRBD1. This CDR3 is built from 15 residues. Germline CDR1 reads MDHEN; CDR2 reads SYDVKM. With 4 bases clipped from V and 3 bases from J, the junction kept 9 bases outside the gene matches. CDR3 region: CASSYDRAESYEQYF. The CDR3 DNA follows: TGTGCCAGCAGTTATGACAGGGCGGAGAGCTACGAGCAGTACTTC. The whole variable domain, remainder taken from reference TRBV28 and TRBJ2-7, is DVKVTQSSRYLVKRTGEKVFLECVQDMDHENMFWYRQDPGLGLRLIYFSYDVKMKEKGDIPEGYSVSREKKERFSLILESASTNQTSMYLCASSYDRAESYEQYFGPGTRLTVT.

V and J are TRBV5-1 and TRBJ1-4, with D unclear. The CDR3 is made up of 15 amino acids. V gave up 0 bases and J gave up 0 bases, with 6 bases separating them. CDR1 is SGHRS, CDR2 YFSETQ, per germline. CDR3 DNA: TGCGCCAGCAGCTTGGGCAGGACAACTAATGAAAAACTGTTTTTT. This codes for CASSLGRTTNEKLFF. Supplemented by reference TRBV5-1 and TRBJ1-4, the full variable domain reads KAGVTQTPRYLIKTRGQQVTLSCSPISGHRSVSWYQQTPGQGLQFLFEYFSETQRNKGNFPGRFSGRQFSNSRSEMNVSTLELGDSALYLCASSLGRTTNEKLFFGSGTQLSVL.

The CDR3 sequence is CASSGQPSYEQYF. The CDR3 DNA sequence: TGCGCCAGCAGTGGACAGCCCTCCTACGAGCAGTACTTC. The chain has TRBV10-2 and TRBJ2-7; tentative D call: TRBD1 (5 bases). The CDR3 consists of 13 residues. V lost 4 bases to trimming and J lost 0 bases, with 7 bases between them. Germline V gene lookup returns CDR1 WSHSY and CDR2 SAAADI.

The CDR3 here is CASDRTGGSYGYTF. The DNA for the CDR3 is TGTGCCAGCGACAGGACAGGGGGGTCCTATGGCTACACCTTC. The V call is TRBV5-8, the J call TRBJ1-2, with 10 bases that match TRBD1. CDR1 is SGHTS, CDR2 YDEGEE, per germline. The CDR3 spans 14 residues. V shed 7 bases, J shed 4 bases, and the junction held 7 bases outside the gene matches.

The J gene is TRBJ2-3, the V gene TRBV14, with a tentative D call TRBD2 (5 bases). CDR3 length equals 15 residues. V gave up 0 bases and J gave up 2 bases, with 9 bases separating them. Germline CDR1 and CDR2: SGHDN and FVKESK. CDR3 coding DNA: TGTGCCAGCAGCCAAGAAACGGAGGTCACAGATACGCAGTATTTT. It is translated as CASSQETEVTDTQYF. The full variable domain, completed using reference TRBV14 and TRBJ2-3, is EAGVTQFPSHSVIEKGQTVTLRCDPISGHDNLYWYRRVMGKEIKFLLHFVKESKQDESGMPNNRFLAERTGGTYSTLKVQPAELEDSGVYFCASSQETEVTDTQYFGPGTRLTVL.

This sequence joins TRBV28 and TRBJ1-2; tentatively, D is TRBD1 (5 bases). In germline, CDR1 is MDHEN, CDR2 SYDVKM. The CDR3 contains 12 residues. Trimming left V 6 bases short and J 5 bases short, with 10 bases between. The CDR3 here is CASRAGPYGYTF. In DNA form, the CDR3 reads TGTGCCAGCAGGGCGGGACCGTATGGCTACACCTTC.

The chain uses TRBV30 and TRBJ2-1; 9 nucleotides agree with TRBD2. V shed 2 bases and J 7 bases; nucleotides not matched to a gene: 3. The germline CDR1 and CDR2 sequences are GTSNPN and SVGIG (reference sequence). This CDR3 contains 13 residues. CDR3 in amino acids: CAWSSGRPNEQFF. Written as DNA, the CDR3 is TGTGCCTGGAGTAGCGGGAGGCCAAATGAGCAGTTCTTC.

The chain links TRBV28 to TRBJ2-1, with 10 bases identical to TRBD2. CDR3 length equals 14 residues. The V segment lost 5 bases and the J segment 5 bases; nucleotides outside the gene matches: 3. The germline V gene encodes CDR1 MDHEN and CDR2 SYDVKM. The CDR3 loop is CASSPGLADNEQFF. In DNA, the CDR3 is TGTGCCAGCAGTCCTGGACTAGCGGACAATGAGCAGTTCTTC.

This clone was seen just once. The CDR3 DNA follows: TGTGCCAGCAGCCCTGACAGGGGAAATGAAAAACTGTTTTTT. Amino acid sequence: CASSPDRGNEKLFF. The V and J genes are TRBV7-2 and TRBJ1-4; 8 bases agree with TRBD1. CDR1 SGHTA and CDR2 FQGNSA come from the germline V gene. With V trimmed by 5 bases and J by 5 bases, 4 bases remained unmatched. This CDR3 spans 14 amino acids. Full variable domain (outside the CDR3, taken from reference TRBV7-2 and TRBJ1-4): GAGVSQSPSNKVTEKGKDVELRCDPISGHTALYWYRQSLGQGLEFLIYFQGNSAPDKSGLPSDRFSAERTGGSVSTLTIQRTQQEDSAVYLCASSPDRGNEKLFFGSGTQLSVL.

CDR3: CASSYSSGSAGELFF. The CDR3 DNA is TGTGCCAGCAGTTACTCTAGCGGGAGCGCCGGGGAGCTGTTTTTT. The chain uses TRBV6-9 and TRBJ2-2, with 10 positions matching TRBD2. Germline-derived CDR1 and CDR2 are MNHGY and SVAAGI. V shed 3 bases, J shed 6 bases, and the junction held 4 bases outside the gene matches. The CDR3 has 15 amino acids.

The J gene is TRBJ1-4, the V gene TRBV19; D uncertain. The CDR3 length is 15 residues. Germline CDR1 is LNHDA and CDR2 is SQIVND (reference sequence). V shed 7 bases and J shed 8 bases, with 20 bases lying between them. This chain's CDR3 is CASKSTARSSEKLFF. Here the CDR3 DNA reads TGTGCCAGTAAGTCTACAGCTCGATCATCGGAAAAACTGTTTTTT.

V and J are TRBV5-1 and TRBJ1-4; D is undetermined. This CDR3 has 13 residues. Germline CDR1 reads SGHRS; CDR2 reads YFSETQ. V lost 2 bases to trimming and J lost 4 bases, with 6 bases between them. CDR3 residues: CASSFGGNEKLFF. CDR3 coding DNA: TGCGCCAGCAGCTTTGGCGGTAATGAAAAACTGTTTTTT.

The chain couples TRBV21-1 to TRBJ2-7; the table's D call, TRBD2, has no DNA check behind it. TRBV21-1 is an annotated pseudogene. The length of the CDR3 is 19 residues. DNA of the CDR3: TGTGCCAGCAGCAAAGCGCTAGTCGCTAGCGGGGGGGGGTACTACGAGCAGTACTTC. It is translated as CASSKALVASGGGYYEQYF.

The J gene is TRBJ2-7, the V gene TRBV5-1; no reliable D call. Trimming removed 6 bases at V and 3 bases at J, with 19 bases between. This CDR3 contains 15 residues. Germline values: CDR1 SGHRS, CDR2 YFSETQ. CDR3 nucleotide sequence: TGCGCCAGCACCCCCACCGCCGTCTCGCGCTACGAGCAGTACTTC. This gives the protein CASTPTAVSRYEQYF.

The gene calls are TRBV11-1 and TRBJ1-4, with 8 bases fitting TRBD1. The V gene end was trimmed by 6 bases and the J gene end by 6 bases; junction bases not matched to a gene: 9. Germline V lookup: CDR1 SGHAT, CDR2 FQDESV (reference sequence). The CDR3 covers 15 residues. The CDR3 DNA is TGTGCCAGCAGTATCGCCGGGACAGGTGATGAAAAACTGTTTTTT. Encoded protein: CASSIAGTGDEKLFF. Drawing the rest from reference TRBV11-1 and TRBJ1-4, the complete variable domain is EAEVAQSPRYKITEKSQAVAFWCDPISGHATLYWYRQILGQGPELLVQFQDESVVDDSQLPKDRFSAERLKGVDSTLKIQPAELGDSAMYLCASSIAGTGDEKLFFGSGTQLSVL.

The chain is built from TRBV6-5 and TRBJ1-2; 8 bases map to TRBD1. V dropped 8 bases and J dropped 8; count of bases not matched to a gene: 10. CDR1 and CDR2 (germline): MNHEY, SVGAGI. The CDR3 is made up of 13 amino acids. The CDR3 protein is CASGGRGRRGYTF. The CDR3 DNA sequence: TGTGCCAGCGGGGGCAGGGGGCGCCGAGGCTACACCTTC.